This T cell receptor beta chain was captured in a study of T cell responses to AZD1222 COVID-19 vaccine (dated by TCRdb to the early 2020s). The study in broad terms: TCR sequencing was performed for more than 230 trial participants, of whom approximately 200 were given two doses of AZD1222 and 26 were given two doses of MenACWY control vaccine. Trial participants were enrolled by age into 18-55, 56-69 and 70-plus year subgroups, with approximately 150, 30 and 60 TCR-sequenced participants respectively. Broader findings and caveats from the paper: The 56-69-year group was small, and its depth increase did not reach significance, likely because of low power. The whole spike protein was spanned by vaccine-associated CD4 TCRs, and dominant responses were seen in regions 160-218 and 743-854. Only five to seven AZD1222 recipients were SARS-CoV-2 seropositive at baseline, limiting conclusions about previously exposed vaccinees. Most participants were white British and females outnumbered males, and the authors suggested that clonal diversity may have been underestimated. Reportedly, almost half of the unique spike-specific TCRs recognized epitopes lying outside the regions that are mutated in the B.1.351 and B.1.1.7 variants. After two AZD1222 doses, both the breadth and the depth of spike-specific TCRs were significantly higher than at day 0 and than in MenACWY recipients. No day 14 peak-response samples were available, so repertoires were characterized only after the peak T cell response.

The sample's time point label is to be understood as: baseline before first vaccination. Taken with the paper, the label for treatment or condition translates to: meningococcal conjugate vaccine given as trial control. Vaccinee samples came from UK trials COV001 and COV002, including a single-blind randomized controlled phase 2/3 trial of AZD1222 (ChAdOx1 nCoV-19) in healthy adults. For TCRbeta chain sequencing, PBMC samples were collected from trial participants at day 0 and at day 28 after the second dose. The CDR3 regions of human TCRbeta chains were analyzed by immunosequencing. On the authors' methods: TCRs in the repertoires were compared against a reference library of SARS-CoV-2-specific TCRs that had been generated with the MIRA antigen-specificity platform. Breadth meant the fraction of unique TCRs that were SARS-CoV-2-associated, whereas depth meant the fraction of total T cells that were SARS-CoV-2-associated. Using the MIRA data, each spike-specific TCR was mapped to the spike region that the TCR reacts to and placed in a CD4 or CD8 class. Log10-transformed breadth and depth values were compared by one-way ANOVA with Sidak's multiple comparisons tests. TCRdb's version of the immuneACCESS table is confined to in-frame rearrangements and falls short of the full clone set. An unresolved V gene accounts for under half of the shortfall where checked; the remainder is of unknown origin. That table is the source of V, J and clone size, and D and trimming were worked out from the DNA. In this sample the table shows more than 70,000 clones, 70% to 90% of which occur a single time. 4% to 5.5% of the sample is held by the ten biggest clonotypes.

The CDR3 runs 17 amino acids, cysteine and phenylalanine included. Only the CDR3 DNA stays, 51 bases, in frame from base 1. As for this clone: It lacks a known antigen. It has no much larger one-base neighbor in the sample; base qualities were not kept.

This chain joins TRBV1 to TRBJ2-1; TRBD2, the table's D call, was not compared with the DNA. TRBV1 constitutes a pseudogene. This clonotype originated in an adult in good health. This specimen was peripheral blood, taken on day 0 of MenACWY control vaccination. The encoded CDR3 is CTSSQGYIAGDYNEQFF. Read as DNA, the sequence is TGCACCAGCAGCCAAGGCTACATAGCGGGGGACTACAATGAGCAGTTCTTC.